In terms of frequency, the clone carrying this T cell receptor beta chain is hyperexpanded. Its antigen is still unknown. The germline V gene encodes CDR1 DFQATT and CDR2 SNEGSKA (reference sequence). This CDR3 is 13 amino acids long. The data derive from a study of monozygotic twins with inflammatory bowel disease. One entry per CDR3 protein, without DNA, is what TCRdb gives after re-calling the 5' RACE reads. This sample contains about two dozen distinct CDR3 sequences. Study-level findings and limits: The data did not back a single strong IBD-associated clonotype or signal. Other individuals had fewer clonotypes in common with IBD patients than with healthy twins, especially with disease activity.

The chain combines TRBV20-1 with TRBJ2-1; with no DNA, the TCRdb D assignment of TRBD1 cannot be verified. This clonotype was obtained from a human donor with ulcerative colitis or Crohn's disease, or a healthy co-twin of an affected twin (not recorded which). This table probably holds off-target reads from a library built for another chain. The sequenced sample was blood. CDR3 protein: CSARRGPYNEQFF.